This T cell receptor (beta chain) was profiled in a study of blood T cells in healthy people across ages. Overall study findings and caveats: Relative to aged donors, long-lived donors carried more naive CD4+ cells and displayed higher diversity.

A second about 6 to 12 cycle PCR used barcoded and J-beta primers. TCRdb fed the 5' RACE reads into MiXCR, producing one record per CDR3 protein. The sample carries some 700,000 distinct CDR3 sequences, 43% recorded once. V lost 6 bases, J lost 4 bases, and 13 bases lay in between. CDR1 is MDHEN and CDR2 is SYDVKM in the germline V gene. CDR3 length: 14 amino acids. Every donor provided roughly 10 milliliters of peripheral blood. On this clonotype itself: Antigen: not known.

The origin of this receptor is a woman aged 60-70 years in good health. The chain recombines TRBV28 with TRBJ1-3; tentative D call: TRBD1 (5 bases). The sequenced sample was blood. The CDR3 sequence: CASSWGGGGNTIYF. CDR3 coding DNA: TGTGCCAGCAGCTGGGGGGGAGGCGGAAACACCATATATTTT. Full variable domain (remainder filled in from reference TRBV28 and TRBJ1-3): DVKVTQSSRYLVKRTGEKVFLECVQDMDHENMFWYRQDPGLGLRLIYFSYDVKMKEKGDIPEGYSVSREKKERFSLILESASTNQTSMYLCASSWGGGGNTIYFGEGSWLTVV.